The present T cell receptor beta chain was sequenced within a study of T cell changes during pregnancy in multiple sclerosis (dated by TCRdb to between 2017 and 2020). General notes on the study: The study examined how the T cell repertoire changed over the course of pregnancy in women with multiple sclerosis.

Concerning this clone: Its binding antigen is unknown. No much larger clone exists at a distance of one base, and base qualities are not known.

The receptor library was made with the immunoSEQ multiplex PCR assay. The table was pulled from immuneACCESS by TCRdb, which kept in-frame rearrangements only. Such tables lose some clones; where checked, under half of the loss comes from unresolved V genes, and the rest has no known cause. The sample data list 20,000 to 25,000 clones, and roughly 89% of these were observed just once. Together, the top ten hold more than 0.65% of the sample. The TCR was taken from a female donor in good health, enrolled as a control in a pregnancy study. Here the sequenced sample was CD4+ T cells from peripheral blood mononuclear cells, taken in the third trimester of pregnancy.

At the DNA level, the sequence is TGTGCCAGCAGCTTTATACTAGCCCCGGAGGGGGAGCAGTACTTC. This is translated as CASSFILAPEGEQYF. Recombination linked TRBV7-2 to TRBJ2-7; perhaps TRBD2 is the D gene, with 6 bases matching. Measured from the cysteine to the phenylalanine, the CDR3 is 15 residues long. This entry keeps only the CDR3 DNA: 45 bases, framed from base 1. The junction shows trimming of 3 bases on V and 7 bases on J, plus 19 bases between the germline ends. CDR1 SGHTA and CDR2 FQGNSA are derived from the germline V gene.